This TCR beta chain was profiled in a study of cytomegalovirus exposure and HLA in healthy donors. With 60 Vbeta and 13 Jbeta primers, the PCR was carried out. In the source study's methods: A follow-up analysis tallied 65 million to 80 million unique TCR beta chains, 9 million to 11 million shared. Profiling relied on immunoSEQ multiplex PCR, and the TCRdb table lists in-frame clones only, not all of them. V and J calls and clone size are given by that table; D and trimming were obtained from the DNA. The top ten clones hold about 1.7% of a sample with approximately 180,000 clones, roughly 80% of them seen once. The V gene lost 0 bases and the J gene lost 7 bases, with 11 bases spanning the gap. This CDR3 is 14 amino acids long. CDR1 SGHNT and CDR2 YYREEE come from the germline V gene (reference sequence).

This receptor was identified in a woman under 30 in good health and CMV-seronegative. The sequenced sample was PBMCs. The chain joins TRBV5-4 to TRBJ2-1; D is ambiguous. The CDR3 DNA follows: TGTGCCAGCAGCTTGGGGGCTCGAGAGAATGAGCAGTTCTTC. The encoded protein is CASSLGARENEQFF.